The T cell receptor beta chain described here comes from a study of T-cell reconstitution after alpha-beta-depleted transplantation in children. The ends were cut back, 3 bases at V and 6 bases at J, with 19 bases in the middle. CDR3 size: 16 residues. CDR1 SGHKS and CDR2 YYEKEE come from the germline V gene (reference sequence). It was with unique molecular identifiers that the TCRbeta library was prepared. TCRdb reanalysed the PCR reads using MiXCR and keeps one entry per CDR3 protein. The sample lists nearly 550,000 distinct CDR3 sequences; about 16% were seen once. The receptor comes from a human donor who donated a stem cell graft to a child with acute lymphoblastic leukemia. The specimen comprised PBMCs from the stem cell graft donor, sampled from the stem cell graft. V is TRBV5-5 and J is TRBJ2-1; tentatively, D is TRBD1 (6 bases). Here the CDR3 DNA reads TGTGCCAGCAGCTATTTCCGGGACATCTCGCGCAATGAGCAGTTCTTC. It yields the protein CASSYFRDISRNEQFF. Full variable domain (rest looked up from reference TRBV5-5 and TRBJ2-1): DAGVTQSPTHLIKTRGQQVTLRCSPISGHKSVSWYQQVLGQGPQFIFQYYEKEERGRGNFPDRFSARQFPNYSSELNVNALLLGDSALYLCASSYFRDISRNEQFFGPGTRLTVL.